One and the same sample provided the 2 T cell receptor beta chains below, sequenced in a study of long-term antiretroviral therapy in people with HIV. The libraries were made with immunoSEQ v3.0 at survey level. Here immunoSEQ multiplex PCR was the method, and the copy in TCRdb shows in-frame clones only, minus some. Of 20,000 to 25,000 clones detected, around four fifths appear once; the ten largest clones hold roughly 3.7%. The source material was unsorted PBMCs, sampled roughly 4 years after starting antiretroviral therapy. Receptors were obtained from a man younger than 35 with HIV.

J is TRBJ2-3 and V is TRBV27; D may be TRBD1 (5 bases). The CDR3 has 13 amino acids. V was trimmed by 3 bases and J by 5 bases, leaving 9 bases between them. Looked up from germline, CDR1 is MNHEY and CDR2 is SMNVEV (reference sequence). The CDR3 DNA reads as TGTGCCAGCAGTTTTGGTGGACAAGATACGCAGTATTTT. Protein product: CASSFGGQDTQYF.

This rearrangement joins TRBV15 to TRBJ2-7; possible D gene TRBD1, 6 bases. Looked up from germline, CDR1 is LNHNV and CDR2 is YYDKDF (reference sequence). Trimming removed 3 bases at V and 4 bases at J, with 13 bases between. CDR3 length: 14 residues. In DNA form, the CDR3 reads TGTGCCACCAGCAGCACCGGGACACTGTACGAGCAGTACGTC. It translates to CATSSTGTLYEQYV.